Presented here are 5 T cell receptor beta chains from one specimen sequenced in a study of blood T cells in healthy people across ages. A sample-barcoded 5' primer and a J-beta primer mix were used in a second PCR of about 7 to 12 cycles. TCRdb ran MiXCR on the 5' RACE reads and lists one entry per CDR3 protein. This sample has approximately 580,000 distinct CDR3 sequences; about 24% occur once, and the top ten carry around 10%. These data are also associated with another study on T cells of mothers and their children.

Sequencing input: blood. All receptors come from a boy aged 10-17 years in good health.

This sequence joins TRBV12-3 or TRBV12-4 and TRBJ1-2; 8 bases are a match to TRBD1. CDR3 length: 15 amino acids. V shed 6 bases, J shed 4 bases, and the junction held 10 bases outside the gene matches. The CDR3 nucleotides read TGTGCCAGCAGACCAGCCGGGACAGGCAGCTATGGCTACACCTTC. Residues: CASRPAGTGSYGYTF.

V gene TRBV29-1 combines with J gene TRBJ2-3; 10 nucleotides match TRBD1. The junction had 6 bases not matched to a gene; V was cut back by 7 bases and J by 2 bases. Germline lookup yields CDR1 SQVTM and CDR2 ANQGSEA. The CDR3 length is 14 residues. The CDR3 DNA sequence: TGCAGCGGTGGGACAGGGGTTACCACAGATACGCAGTATTTT. The encoded protein is CSGGTGVTTDTQYF.

This clonotype came up a few times. The V call is TRBV4-2, the J call TRBJ1-1; TRBD1 matches 8 bases. CDR3 length equals 15 residues. Germline CDR1 and CDR2: LGHNA and YNFKEQ. Trimming took 7 bases from V and 0 from J; bases not matched to a gene: 7. In nucleotides, the CDR3 is TGTGCCAGCACCCCGGGACAGGTCCTGAACACTGAAGCTTTCTTT. Protein product: CASTPGQVLNTEAFF.

This clonotype was observed a handful of times. V is TRBV7-2 and J is TRBJ2-5, with TRBD2 identical over 9 bases. The CDR3 totals 16 residues. V was clipped by 10 bases and J by 5 bases; unmatched bases: 17. Germline CDR1 is SGHTA and CDR2 is FQGNSA. CDR3 in amino acids: CATSGWYSGRGETQYF. For the CDR3, the DNA is TGTGCCACCTCCGGTTGGTATAGCGGGAGAGGCGAGACCCAGTACTTC.

This clonotype has just a few counts. The chain links TRBV20-1 to TRBJ1-1, with D hard to call. V lost 1 base to trimming and J lost 1 base, with 28 bases between them. CDR1 is DFQATT and CDR2 is SNEGSKA in the germline V gene (reference sequence). The CDR3 spans 20 residues. The CDR3 sequence: CSARVPTDQRLTPWNTEAFF. The DNA of the CDR3 is TGCAGTGCTAGAGTCCCGACGGACCAACGACTGACACCCTGGAACACTGAAGCTTTCTTT.